This T cell receptor beta chain was identified in a study of cytomegalovirus exposure and HLA in healthy donors. Study-wide results and caveats: Researchers reported that three CMV-associated chains were confirmed in vitro as CMV antigen-specific.

Both 60 Vbeta primers and 13 Jbeta primers went into the PCR. Clones were sequenced by immunoSEQ multiplex PCR, and TCRdb holds only the in-frame ones, with some missing. The sample carries under 150,000 clones, about 80% recorded once. The CDR3 is 16 amino acids. Germline loops: CDR1 LNHNV, CDR2 YYDKDF (reference sequence). Unmatched junction bases numbered 3, after V lost 0 bases and J lost 4 bases. Comment on this clone: The antigen is not known.

The sequenced sample was PBMCs. The origin of this receptor is a man aged 50-60 years in good health and CMV-seronegative. The V call is TRBV15, the J call TRBJ1-4; TRBD1 matches 9 bases. CDR3 loop: CATSRDPTGGNEKLFF. DNA for the CDR3: TGTGCCACCAGCAGAGACCCGACAGGGGGTAATGAAAAACTGTTTTTT.